These 18 T cell receptor beta chains were all obtained from the same sample, sequenced in a study of Ad26.COV2.S vaccination and SARS-CoV-2 variants. The repertoire was sequenced with immunoSEQ multiplex PCR; TCRdb's copy has only in-frame clones and lacks some. This table holds roughly 700,000 clones, roughly 90% found once. Treatment: around 19 received Ad26.COV2.S at low or high dose, single or two shots; roughly five received placebo; per-sample allocation not given. Material that was analyzed had been drawn on day 63 after the first vaccine or placebo injection. The sample here was peripheral blood, taken in a trial of Ad26.COV2.S vaccine versus placebo. The receptors stem from a person aged 18 to 59 who received the Ad26.COV2.S COVID-19 vaccine or a placebo.

This rearrangement joins TRBV5-1 to TRBJ1-1; D gene unclear. The CDR3 sequence is 11 residues long. Trimming stripped 1 base from V and 4 bases from J, with 2 bases between. Germline values: CDR1 SGHRS, CDR2 YFSETQ. The CDR3 DNA reads TGCGCCAGCAGCTTGAGCACTGAAGCTTTCTTT. This encodes CASSLSTEAFF.

The rearrangement uses TRBV29-1 and TRBJ1-2; D not resolved. Trimming took 7 bases from V and 7 from J, leaving 10 bases between them. The CDR3 is 10 residues long. In germline, CDR1 is SQVTM, CDR2 ANQGSEA. The CDR3 is CSAADSGYTF. CDR3 DNA: TGCAGCGCCGCAGACTCTGGCTACACCTTC.

The count of this clone is one. The chain links TRBV5-1 to TRBJ2-1; 11 nucleotides align to TRBD2. The CDR3 is 16 residues long. Germline values: CDR1 SGHRS, CDR2 YFSETQ. J gave up 7 bases and V 0 bases, and 6 bases lay outside the gene matches. The CDR3 sequence is CASSLVGTSGRNEQFF. As DNA, the CDR3 is TGCGCCAGCAGCTTGGTTGGGACTAGCGGAAGGAATGAGCAGTTCTTC.

The DNA of the CDR3 is TGTGCCAGCAGCTCTGGCGGGGTTGGTAGCTATGGCTACACCTTC. Its protein is CASSSGGVGSYGYTF. The gene calls are TRBV13 and TRBJ1-2; D unresolved. The CDR3 is 15 residues long. Germline V CDR1 and CDR2: PRHDT, FYEKMQ (reference sequence). V lost 4 bases and J lost 4, with 16 bases in between.

J is TRBJ2-1 and V is TRBV19; a weak D match, TRBD2 (6 bases). The CDR3 spans 13 residues. The V and J ends lost 3 bases and 9 bases respectively, with 12 bases between them. Germline V gene lookup returns CDR1 LNHDA and CDR2 SQIVND (reference sequence). The CDR3 reads CASSIGPRGEQFF. Written as DNA, the CDR3 is TGTGCCAGTAGTATCGGACCGCGGGGTGAGCAGTTCTTC.

The V gene is TRBV5-1, the J gene TRBJ2-1, with a weak D call TRBD1 (5 bases). The CDR3 covers 14 residues. Germline values: CDR1 SGHRS, CDR2 YFSETQ. Trimming took 7 bases from V and 0 from J, leaving 11 bases between them. The CDR3 sequence: CASAQDSSYNEQFF. The CDR3 DNA sequence: TGCGCCAGCGCTCAAGACAGCTCCTACAATGAGCAGTTCTTC. The entire variable domain, with the rest obtained from reference TRBV5-1 and TRBJ2-1, is as follows: KAGVTQTPRYLIKTRGQQVTLSCSPISGHRSVSWYQQTPGQGLQFLFEYFSETQRNKGNFPGRFSGRQFSNSRSEMNVSTLELGDSALYLCASAQDSSYNEQFFGPGTRLTVL.

The CDR3 loop is CASKLQGATEAFF. The CDR3 DNA reads TGTGCCAGCAAACTTCAGGGTGCCACTGAAGCTTTCTTT. J is TRBJ1-1 and V is TRBV27; D is perhaps TRBD1 (5 bases). V lost 7 bases and J lost 4, with 13 bases in between. Germline V CDR1 and CDR2: MNHEY, SMNVEV (reference sequence). CDR3 size: 13 residues.

The chain joins TRBV29-1 to TRBJ1-2; 8 bases agree with TRBD1. CDR1 and CDR2 (germline): SQVTM, ANQGSEA. Unmatched junction bases numbered 8, after V lost 7 bases and J lost 7 bases. The CDR3 contains 12 residues. CDR3 region: CSGRQGISGYTF. In nucleotides, the CDR3 is TGCAGCGGACGACAGGGGATTAGTGGCTACACCTTC.

The chain is built from TRBV11-2 and TRBJ2-5, with 10 positions matching TRBD2. Germline V gene lookup returns CDR1 SGHAT and CDR2 FQNNGV. The CDR3 covers 15 residues. Germline trimming cut 5 bases from V and 4 bases from J; bases unmatched to any gene: 7. CDR3 sequence: CASSNPSGSVETQYF. The CDR3 DNA sequence: TGTGCCAGCAGCAATCCTAGCGGGAGCGTAGAGACCCAGTACTTC.

The CDR3 loop is CASSLGGSGQETQYF. For the CDR3, the DNA is TGTGCCAGCAGCTTAGGAGGTAGCGGGCAAGAGACCCAGTACTTC. The chain joins TRBV11-2 to TRBJ2-5; 7 bases are shared with TRBD2. Germline values: CDR1 SGHAT, CDR2 FQNNGV. This CDR3 spans 15 amino acids. After removal of 1 base from V and 2 bases from J, the junction contained 4 bases not matched to a gene.

The chain uses TRBV19 and TRBJ2-4, with 9 positions matching TRBD1. In germline, CDR1 is LNHDA, CDR2 SQIVND (reference sequence). The CDR3 contains 16 residues. The junction had 7 bases not matched to a gene; V was cut back by 4 bases and J by 3 bases. Here the CDR3 reads CASSTGTGRVKNIQYF. Here the CDR3 DNA reads TGTGCCAGTAGTACGGGGACAGGGAGGGTCAAAAACATTCAGTACTTC.

The chain has TRBV19 and TRBJ2-7, with D perhaps TRBD2 (6 bases). Trimming took off 0 bases at V and 2 bases at J, with 11 bases between the two ends. The CDR3 extends over 15 amino acids. Germline CDR1 LNHDA, CDR2 SQIVND (reference sequence). The CDR3 DNA reads as TGTGCCAGTAGTATAGATCCGGCGGGGCCCTACGAGCAGTACTTC. Encoded protein: CASSIDPAGPYEQYF.

The rearrangement joins TRBV7-2 to TRBJ2-7; no clear D. There are 15 residues in the CDR3. In germline, CDR1 is SGHTA, CDR2 FQGNSA. V was cut by 1 base and J by 2 bases, with 12 bases left in between. CDR3 nucleotides: TGTGCCAGCAGCTTAGTATCGGGCAGACCCTACGAGCAGTACTTC. The encoded protein is CASSLVSGRPYEQYF.

The chain combines TRBV3-1 (or the pseudogene TRBV3-2) with TRBJ1-1, with TRBD1 matching 10 bases. Germline CDR1 LGHDT, CDR2 YNNKEL (reference sequence). This CDR3 contains 15 residues. V lost 4 bases to trimming and J lost 5 bases; unmatched junction nucleotides: 7. The CDR3: CASSPRDRGVTEAFF. The CDR3 nucleotides are TGTGCCAGCAGCCCCCGGGACAGGGGAGTTACTGAAGCTTTCTTT.

CDR3: CASSFWTGQNTEAFF. CDR3 in DNA: TGTGCCAGCAGTTTCTGGACAGGACAGAACACTGAAGCTTTCTTT. The chain recombines TRBV27 with TRBJ1-1; 7 bases match TRBD1. Germline V gene lookup returns CDR1 MNHEY and CDR2 SMNVEV (reference sequence). There are 15 residues in the CDR3. Trimming took 3 bases from V and 1 from J; bases not matched to a gene: 5.

The V gene is TRBV5-1, the J gene TRBJ2-7; 11 bases are shared with TRBD1. This CDR3 has 15 amino acids. The trim removed 4 bases at V and 5 bases at J, leaving 8 bases unmatched. Germline CDR1 is SGHRS and CDR2 is YFSETQ. This CDR3 is CASSIRTGGFDEQYF. Here the CDR3 DNA reads TGCGCCAGCAGCATTCGGACAGGGGGCTTTGACGAGCAGTACTTC.

The chain joins TRBV30 to TRBJ1-5, with D tentatively TRBD1 (5 bases). CDR1 is GTSNPN and CDR2 is SVGIG in the germline V gene (reference sequence). Trimming cost V 2 bases and J 11 bases, with 22 bases left between them. The CDR3 is 15 residues long. The CDR3 here is CAWSWGRVKGGSQHF. The CDR3 DNA sequence: TGTGCCTGGAGTTGGGGCCGAGTGAAAGGTGGGTCCCAGCATTTT.

The chain carries TRBV3-1 (or the pseudogene TRBV3-2) and TRBJ2-3; 8 bases fit TRBD1. The trim removed 2 bases at V and 2 bases at J, leaving 15 bases unmatched. The CDR3 length is 19 residues. Germline V gene sequence: CDR1 LGHDT, CDR2 YNNKEL (reference sequence). CDR3: CASSQPPGGRETFTDTQYF. The CDR3 nucleotides are TGTGCCAGCAGCCAACCCCCAGGGGGCAGGGAAACCTTCACAGATACGCAGTATTTT.